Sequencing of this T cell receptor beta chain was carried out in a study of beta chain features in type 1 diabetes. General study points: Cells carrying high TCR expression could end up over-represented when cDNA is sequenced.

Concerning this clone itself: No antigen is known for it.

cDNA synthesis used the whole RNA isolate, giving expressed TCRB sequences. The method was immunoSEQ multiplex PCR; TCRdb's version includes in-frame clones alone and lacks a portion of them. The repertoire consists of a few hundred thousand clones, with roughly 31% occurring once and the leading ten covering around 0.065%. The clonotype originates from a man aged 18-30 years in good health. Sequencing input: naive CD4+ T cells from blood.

The CDR3 bases are TGTGCCAGCAGCTCCTTTAGAGGGGGTAGGGGAAGCACAGATACGCAGTATTTT. It specifies CASSSFRGGRGSTDTQYF. This chain links TRBV11-2 with TRBJ2-3; maybe TRBD1 (6 bases). Trimming cost V 4 bases and J 0 bases, with 20 bases left between them. The CDR3 runs 18 residues. Germline V lookup: CDR1 SGHAT, CDR2 FQNNGV.